The subject of this entry is one T cell receptor (beta chain). The sample holds one count of this clone. No antigen is known for it. Per-base qualities were not stored, and no clone one base away is much larger. The sample belongs to a study of persistence of HIV-infected CD4 T cells (dated by TCRdb to the early 2020s). Regarding the research as a whole: The median time the participants had spent on suppressive ART was more than 7 years. Peripheral blood samples of up to roughly 200 mL were obtained at multiple time points, with the exception of two participants, for whom leukapheresis was performed at a single time point. Anti-CD3/anti-CD28 stimulation activated a higher proportion of cells, with a lower memory fraction, than antigen stimulation. CMV- and HIV-1 Gag-responding CD4+ T cells were isolated from ART-treated individuals so that antigen-driven clonal expansion of HIV-1-infected cells could be examined. The clonality of all cells in each sorted population was measured by TCRbeta sequencing, and the clonality of infected cells was measured by proviral sequencing. Cross-participant TCR cluster analysis included about eight participants for CMV and more than five participants for Gag. Beyond this particular receptor, the publication reports: TCRbeta richness in CMV- and Gag-responding cells was significantly lower than in anti-CD3/anti-CD28-responding cells; CMV-responding cells had higher oligoclonality than CD3/CD28-stimulated and Gag-responding cells. Restriction of bulk TCR analyses to the rare CMV-responding cells that actually carried HIV-1 proviruses was not possible. TCR oligoclonality correlated with proviral oligoclonality within the same sorted populations. Degenerate expanded CDR3beta sequences were enriched in antigen-responding cells, suggesting convergent selection of CD4+ responses to CMV and Gag. Only a small number of individuals took part in the study, and the range of antigens tested was limited.

TCRbeta repertoires were sequenced from genomic DNA with the immunoSEQ hsTCRB assay version 4 in survey mode. For TCRbeta sequencing, genomic DNA was diluted to 9.5 to 10 ng/uL, and up to roughly 1 ug was used per sample. Per the source publication's procedure: TCRbeta data analysis was done in ImmunoSeq Analyzer 3.0, and diversity was calculated on productive nucleotide rearrangements. Using the Immunarch R package, lower-bound TCR diversity was estimated with the improved Chao index and clonality was estimated with the Gini coefficient. When different nucleotide rearrangements encoded the same CDR3beta amino acid sequence, each rearrangement was treated as a distinct clonotype. Differential abundance analysis identified TCRbeta sequences significantly enriched in antigen-responding cells relative to anti-CD3/anti-CD28-activated cells. TCRs were clustered by predicted peptide-MHC specificity with GLIPH2, both within individual participants and across merged participant data sets. In TCRdb, the immuneACCESS table is reduced to in-frame sequences with V and J assigned. These tables do not hold every clone; where another copy was compared, an unresolved V gene accounts for under half, and the others remain unexplained. V, J and clone size are taken as reported in that table, and D and trimming were inferred from the DNA itself. This sample lists about 47,000 clones; roughly 92% were detected once. Clones ranked in the top ten supply under 2% of the sample.

The meaning of the sample's treatment or condition label: suppressive antiretroviral therapy. Cells were stimulated with anti-CD3/anti-CD28 magnetic beads as a nonspecific positive control representing the CD4+ T cell repertoire. Responding CD4+ T cells were sorted on the basis of upregulation of both CD40 ligand and CD69. HIV-1-infected adults in whom suppressive ART had been started during chronic infection were enrolled as participants. For at least 4 years, the participants' plasma HIV-1 RNA had been undetectable, below 50 copies/mL. To be included, a participant needed positive CMV serology and a CD4+ T cell count above 400 cells/uL. Before stimulation, PBMCs were isolated using density centrifugation and depleted of CD8+ T cells. For less than 20 hours, the CD8-depleted PBMCs were stimulated with anti-CD28/CD49d costimulation, a CD40-blocking antibody, and enfuvirtide to prevent new infections. Sorting was done on either a Beckman Coulter MoFlo Legacy or an XDP sorter, and propidium iodide was used to exclude dead cells. The QIAamp DNA Mini Kit was used for genomic DNA extraction from samples above one million cells, and the Quick-DNA Microprep Kit was used otherwise.

The clonotype was recovered from an adult man with HIV who was CMV-seropositive. The source material was CD4+ T cells sorted from PBMCs after roughly 18-hour stimulation, sampled from a patient who received antiretroviral therapy. The cell subset or site label corresponds to: CD40L+CD69+ CD4 T cells responding to anti-CD3/anti-CD28 beads, representing the overall repertoire.

CDR3 reads: CASTRGQSNQPQHF. The DNA reads TGTGCCAGTACCAGGGGACAGTCCAATCAGCCCCAGCATTTT. The sequence joins TRBV19 to TRBJ1-5, with 7 central nucleotides matching TRBD1. V is cut back by 7 bases and J by 3 bases, with 6 bases in the junction unmatched. Reading the germline V gene (reference sequence) gives CDR1 LNHDA and CDR2 SQIVND. Inclusive of the bounding cysteine and phenylalanine, the CDR3 is 14 residues long. Only the CDR3 portion is preserved as DNA: 42 bases, with reading frame beginning at the first base.